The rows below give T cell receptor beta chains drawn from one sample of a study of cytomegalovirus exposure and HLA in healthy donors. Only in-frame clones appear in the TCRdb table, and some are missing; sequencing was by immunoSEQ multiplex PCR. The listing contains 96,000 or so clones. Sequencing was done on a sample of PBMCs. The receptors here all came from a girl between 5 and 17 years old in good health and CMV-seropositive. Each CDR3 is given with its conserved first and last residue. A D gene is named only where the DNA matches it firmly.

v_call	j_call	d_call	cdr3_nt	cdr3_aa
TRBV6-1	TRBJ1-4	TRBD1	TGTGCCAGCAGTGAGATGGGACAGGGGTGGGAAAAACTGTTTTTT	CASSEMGQGWEKLFF
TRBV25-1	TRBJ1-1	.	TGTGCCAGCAGGGCAGGGATTGGCACTGAAGCTTTCTTT	CASRAGIGTEAFF
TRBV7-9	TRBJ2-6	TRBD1	TGTGCCAGCACCAAACAGGGGCTCATGGCTGGGGCCAACGTCCTGACTTTC	CASTKQGLMAGANVLTF
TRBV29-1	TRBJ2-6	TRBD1	TGCAGCGCCTTGACAGGGCAGTCTGGGGCCAACGTCCTGACTTTC	CSALTGQSGANVLTF
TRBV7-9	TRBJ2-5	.	TGTGCCAGCAGTTCCAGGTCAGGGGTCCAAGAGACCCAGTACTTC	CASSSRSGVQETQYF
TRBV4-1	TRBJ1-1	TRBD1	TGCGCCAGCAGCCAAGTGGGACAGAGGGACACTGAAGCTTTCTTT	CASSQVGQRDTEAFF
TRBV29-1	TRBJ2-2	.	TGCAGCGTTGGGCAGGCCACCGGGGAGCTGTTTTTT	CSVGQATGELFF
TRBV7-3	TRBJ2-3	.	TGTGCCAGCAGCCCCGGGGGTGGGGGGAAAGCAGATACGCAGTATTTT	CASSPGGGGKADTQYF
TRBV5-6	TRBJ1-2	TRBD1	TGTGCCAGCAGCTTGGTCCGATTACAGGGGGACTATGGCTACACCTTC	CASSLVRLQGDYGYTF
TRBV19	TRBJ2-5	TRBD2	TGTGCCAGTAGTATAGGCCTAGCGGTACAAGAGACCCAGTACTTC	CASSIGLAVQETQYF
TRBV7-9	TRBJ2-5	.	TGTGCCAGCAGCTTAGTAAAGGGGGTTGGGGAGACCCAGTACTTC	CASSLVKGVGETQYF
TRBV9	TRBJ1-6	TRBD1	TGTGCCAGCAGTGCCAAAACAGGGGGTCATTCACCCCTCCACTTT	CASSAKTGGHSPLHF
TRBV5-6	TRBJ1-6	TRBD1	TGTGCCAGCAGCCCACCCCGGTGGCAGGGGGCCGGGTATAATTCACCCCTCCACTTT	CASSPPRWQGAGYNSPLHF
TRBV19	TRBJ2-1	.	TGTGCCAGTAGTATAGGGCAGTACCCCCCCAATGAGCAGTTCTTC	CASSIGQYPPNEQFF
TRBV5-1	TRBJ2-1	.	TGCGCCAGCAGCTCGGGACACTCCTACAATGAGCAGTTCTTC	CASSSGHSYNEQFF
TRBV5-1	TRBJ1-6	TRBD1	TGCGCCAGCAGTTTGAGGGGGCTTAATTCACCCCTCCACTTT	CASSLRGLNSPLHF
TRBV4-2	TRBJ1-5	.	TGTGCCAGCGGCCGGGCGAGTAATCAGCCCCAGCATTTT	CASGRASNQPQHF
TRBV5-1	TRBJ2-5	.	TGCGCCAGCAGCTTGTTGTCCGACCGGGGTTTACAAGAGACCCAGTACTTC	CASSLLSDRGLQETQYF
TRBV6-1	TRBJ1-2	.	TGTGCCAGCAGTGATCACCAGGGGAACTATGGCTACACCTTC	CASSDHQGNYGYTF
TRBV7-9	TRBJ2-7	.	TGTGCCAGCAGTTCAGGGGGGAGCTACGAGCAGTACTTC	CASSSGGSYEQYF
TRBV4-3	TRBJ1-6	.	TGCGCCAGCAGCCCAGCCATACAGGGACCTTATAATTCACCCCTCCACTTT	CASSPAIQGPYNSPLHF
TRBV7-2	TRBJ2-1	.	TGTGCCAGCAGCTGGACTGGATACAATGAGCAGTTCTTC	CASSWTGYNEQFF
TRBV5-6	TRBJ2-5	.	TGTGCCAGCAGCTTGGGGGGGGATGGGCAAGAGACCCAGTACTTC	CASSLGGDGQETQYF
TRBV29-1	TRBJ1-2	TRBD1	TGCAGCACTCGACAGGGCTCCTATGGCTACACCTTC	CSTRQGSYGYTF
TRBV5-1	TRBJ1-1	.	TGCGCCAGCTACACCGGACAGAAAGGCACTGAAGCTTTCTTT	CASYTGQKGTEAFF
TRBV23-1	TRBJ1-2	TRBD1	TGCGCCAGCAGTCAATGGCACCAGGGGGGCTTTGGCTACACCTTC	CASSQWHQGGFGYTF
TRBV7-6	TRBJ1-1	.	TGTGCCAGCAGCTTAGTTCCGGGAGACATGAACACTGAAGCTTTCTTT	CASSLVPGDMNTEAFF
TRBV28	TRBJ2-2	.	TGTGCCAGCAGTTCCAGACAGAACACCGGGGAGCTGTTTTTT	CASSSRQNTGELFF
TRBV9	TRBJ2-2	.	TGTGCCAGCCAGGAGGGGGAGGGGGACACCGGGGAGCTGTTTTTT	CASQEGEGDTGELFF
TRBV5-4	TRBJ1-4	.	TGTGCCAGCAGCTTGGACGGGCAGGGGCATGAAAAACTGTTTTTT	CASSLDGQGHEKLFF
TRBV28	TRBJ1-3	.	TGTGCCAGCAGTTTAATAGATAGCTCTGGAAACACCATATATTTT	CASSLIDSSGNTIYF
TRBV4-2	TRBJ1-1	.	TGTGCCAGCAGCCAGCCAGGCACTGAAGCTTTCTTT	CASSQPGTEAFF
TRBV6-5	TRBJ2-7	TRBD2	TGTGCCAGCAGTTACTCGGCTAGCGGCTCCTACGAGCAGTACTTC	CASSYSASGSYEQYF
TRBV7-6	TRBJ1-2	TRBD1	TGTGCCAGCAGCTTACAGGGGGCGCGGGGCTACACCTTC	CASSLQGARGYTF
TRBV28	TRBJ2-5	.	TGTGCCAGCAGTTTCAGGGGAGTGGGGACCCAGTACTTC	CASSFRGVGTQYF